The 23 T cell receptor beta chains listed next were all sequenced from one sample in a study of tumor-infiltrating lymphocytes in primary liver carcinoma. The researchers produced TCR beta cDNA from 450 to 600 ng total RNA with a constant-region primer. Libraries for TCR beta were built through three nested multiplex PCR rounds, which together made up a slightly modified ARM-PCR procedure. For roughly 10 cycles apiece, the opening two PCR rounds ran with TRBV1-TRBV30 forward primers and a C-beta reverse primer. TCRdb redid the calling of the multiplex PCR reads with MiXCR, one entry per CDR3 protein. The sample consists of approximately 92,000 distinct CDR3 sequences, about 70% of them appearing once. It was from approximately 20-30 mg of unsorted bulk tissue that RNA and DNA were co-extracted. The sequenced sample consisted of tumor-adjacent normal liver tissue. The source is a man aged 35 to 55 with primary liver carcinoma and hepatitis B virus infection.

The chain uses TRBV21-1 and TRBJ2-1; the table's D call of TRBD2 was not tested on the DNA. TRBV21-1 is labeled a pseudogene. CDR3 size: 15 residues. The CDR3 loop reads CVSSEEAVGSNEQFF. CDR3 nucleotides: TGTGTCAGCAGCGAAGAGGCGGTAGGTAGCAATGAGCAGTTCTTC.

In this sample, this clonotype turned up many times. V gene TRBV12-3 or TRBV12-4 combines with J gene TRBJ2-2, with 13 bases lining up with TRBD2. The CDR3 has 17 residues. The V and J ends lost 6 bases and 6 bases, in that order; junction bases with no gene match: 10. Here the CDR3 reads CASSPTLAGGPAGELFF. The CDR3 region has the DNA TGTGCCAGCAGCCCTACACTAGCGGGAGGGCCCGCCGGGGAGCTGTTTTTT.

This clonotype was detected many times. J is TRBJ2-7 and V is TRBV29-1; D is unresolved. CDR1 is SQVTM, CDR2 ANQGSEA, per germline. Trimming stripped 4 bases from V and 5 bases from J, with 12 bases between. The CDR3 has 12 amino acids. The CDR3 DNA sequence: TGCAGCGTTGGAGGTAGGCCCCACGAGCAGTACTTC. Its protein is CSVGGRPHEQYF.

To note about this clonotype: A much larger clone lies one base from this, so it may be a read error. The chain joins TRBV5-1 to TRBJ2-7; TRBD1 matches 7 bases. The germline CDR1 and CDR2 sequences are SGHRS and YFSETQ. V was pared by 6 bases and J by 3 bases, with 6 bases of the junction left unmatched. The CDR3 covers 13 residues. This chain's CDR3 is CASNRDRVYEQYF. The CDR3 coding sequence is TGCGCCAGCAACCGGGACAGAGTCTACGAGCAGTACTTC.

This clonotype showed up just a few times. This could be a read error, since a much larger clone is one nucleotide away. The rearrangement links TRBV4-1 to TRBJ2-1, with a tentative D call TRBD1 (5 bases). Germline V lookup: CDR1 MGHRA, CDR2 YSYEKL. The V end lost 5 bases, the J end lost 4 bases, and 15 bases lay between the germline ends. This CDR3 comprises 15 residues. Here the CDR3 DNA reads TGCGCCAGCAGCTCCCAGGGAAACAGTTACAATGAGCAGTTCTTC. It translates to CASSSQGNSYNEQFF.

The CDR3 region has the DNA TGTTCCAACAGCTTGGATATTGGACTAGCCATGGGTGAGCAGTTCTTC. Its protein product is CSNSLDIGLAMGEQFF. The chain joins TRBV11-2 to TRBJ2-1, with 8 bases fitting TRBD2. The CDR3 sequence is 16 residues long. Germline CDR1 reads SGHAT; CDR2 reads FQNNGV.

Of note for this clonotype: The conserved final phenylalanine or tryptophan is absent from the CDR3, which likely points to a read error. The chain uses TRBV6-1 and TRBJ1-6; D gene ambiguous. Germline CDR1 reads MNHNS; CDR2 reads SASEGT. V lost 6 bases, J lost 2 bases, and 5 bases lay in between. The CDR3 spans 13 residues. This CDR3 is CASRETYNSPLHI. The CDR3 nucleotides read TGTGCCAGCAGGGAGACCTATAATTCACCCCTCCACATT.

As for this clonotype: Since a much larger clone is just one base distant, this may be a read error. Likely a read error: the CDR3 ends without its conserved phenylalanine or tryptophan. The V call is TRBV14, the J call TRBJ2-7, with D hard to call. CDR1 and CDR2 (germline): SGHDN, FVKESK. The V gene lost 5 bases and the J gene lost 3 bases, with 8 bases spanning the gap. The CDR3 is 12 amino acids. The chain's CDR3 is CASSLDRYEQYS. In nucleotides, the CDR3 is TGTGCCAGCAGCTTGGACCGCTACGAGCAGTACTCC.

On this clonotype: A junction boundary mismatches the germline segment, possibly from a read error. The V gene is TRBV7-8, the J gene TRBJ1-1, with D tentatively TRBD1 (6 bases). Germline loops: CDR1 SGHVS, CDR2 FQNEAQ. The CDR3 totals 14 residues. CDR3 in amino acids: CASSFGQRVTEALF. DNA of the CDR3: TGTGCCAGCAGTTTCGGACAGCGGGTCACTGAAGCTTTATTT.

This clonotype is a singleton in its sample. In this CDR3 the conserved last residue, phenylalanine or tryptophan, is missing, so a read error is likely. The V and J genes are TRBV11-2 and TRBJ1-2; D is ambiguous. Trimming left V 5 bases short and J 4 bases short, with 14 bases between. CDR3 size: 14 residues. The germline V gene has CDR1 SGHAT and CDR2 FQNNGV. CDR3 loop: CASSPGPTLYGYTS. The CDR3 nucleotides are TGTGCCAGCAGCCCCGGACCGACTCTCTATGGCTACACCTCC.

Remarks on this clonotype: One end of the junction varies from germline; a read error may be responsible. This rearrangement joins TRBV19 to TRBJ2-7, with 10 positions matching TRBD2. Matching the DNA end better, TRBJ2-5 makes the J call doubtful. This CDR3 is 16 amino acids long. The germline gives CDR1 LNHDA, CDR2 SQIVND (reference sequence). The chain's CDR3 is CTSRPAGLAKLETQYF. CDR3 in DNA: TGTACCAGTAGACCGGCGGGACTAGCGAAGTTGGAGACCCAGTACTTC.

Remarks on this clonotype: A read error may be the cause here, since a much bigger clone is one base away. V usage is TRBV28 and J usage is TRBJ1-1, with a weak D call TRBD1 (6 bases). The germline CDR1 and CDR2 sequences are MDHEN and SYDVKM. CDR3 size: 15 residues. CDR3 DNA sequence: TGTGCCAGCAGTCTAACTAACAGGGCCCCCGCTGAAGTTTTCTTT. Its translation: CASSLTNRAPAEVFF.

This clonotype was counted ten times or more. The V call is TRBV4-1, the J call TRBJ1-2; perhaps TRBD1 as D (5 bases). CDR1 and CDR2 from the germline V gene are MGHRA and YSYEKL. This CDR3 has 14 amino acids. V was clipped by 1 base and J by 1 base, with 7 bases between them. The CDR3 DNA follows: TGCGCCAGCAGCCAAGGACAGCTTAACTATGGCTACACCTTC. This sequence encodes CASSQGQLNYGYTF.

Worth noting for this clonotype: Since no conserved phenylalanine or tryptophan closes the CDR3, a read error is the likely cause. This chain links TRBV29-1 with TRBJ2-7; TRBD1 is a possible D gene (7 bases). CDR3 length equals 13 residues. Trimming removed 4 bases from V and 9 bases from J, with 19 bases in between. The germline gives CDR1 SQVTM, CDR2 ANQGSEA. CDR3 residues: CSVVWTGGVRQYL. Here the CDR3 DNA reads TGCAGCGTTGTCTGGACAGGAGGGGTTCGGCAGTACTTA.

With regard to this clonotype: A single base separates this from a much larger clone, so it may be a read error. The V and J genes are TRBV10-1 and TRBJ2-3; 8 nucleotides match TRBD2. After removal of 5 bases from V and 6 bases from J, the junction contained 10 bases not matched to a gene. The CDR3 is 15 residues long. CDR1 and CDR2 (germline): WNHNN, SYGVQD (reference sequence). CDR3 sequence reads: CASSQREKVPDTQYF. The DNA for the CDR3 is TGCGCCAGCAGTCAGCGGGAGAAGGTTCCGGATACGCAGTATTTT.

The chain joins TRBV5-1 to TRBJ1-2; D ambiguous. The CDR3 has 13 amino acids. Germline V gene sequence: CDR1 SGHRS, CDR2 YFSETQ. V was cut by 5 bases and J by 8 bases, with 16 bases left in between. The CDR3 loop reads CASSSTNAIGYTF. The CDR3 DNA is TGCGCCAGCAGTTCGACCAACGCTATCGGCTACACCTTC.

Remarks on this clonotype: A single base separates this from a much larger clone, so it may be a read error. The rearrangement joins TRBV6-6 to TRBJ2-5, with D uncertain. V shed 6 bases and J shed 1 base, with 6 bases lying between them. Germline assignment: CDR1 MNHNY and CDR2 SVGAGI (reference sequence). CDR3 length: 12 residues. DNA for the CDR3: TGTGCCAGCAGCGGTAGCCAAGAGACCCAGTACTTC. It encodes CASSGSQETQYF.

Of note for this clonotype: Possible read error: a much larger clone is one base away. CDR3 bases: TGCAGCGTTGAAGCAGAGGCAGGGGCCACTGAAGCTTTCTTT. Translated, it gives CSVEAEAGATEAFF. The chain is built from TRBV29-1 and TRBJ1-1; a possible D gene is TRBD1 (6 bases). CDR3 length: 14 amino acids. Germline CDR1 and CDR2: SQVTM and ANQGSEA. V was pared by 1 base and J by 4 bases, with 13 bases between.

This clonotype was seen more than once but under ten times. A read error may be the cause here, since a much bigger clone is one base away. The chain is built from TRBV7-9 and TRBJ2-1, with 11 bases aligning to TRBD1. This CDR3 comprises 16 residues. CDR1 and CDR2 from the germline V gene are SEHNR and FQNEAQ (reference sequence). In nucleotides, the CDR3 is TGTGCCAGCATCCCCTCCGGGACAGGGGGTATCGATGAGGAGTTCTTC. Protein sequence: CASIPSGTGGIDEEFF.

This clonotype showed up just a few times. This may come from a read error, since a much larger clone is one base off. The chain uses TRBV4-1 and TRBJ1-1, with 7 nucleotides matching TRBD1. The CDR3 sequence is 17 residues long. Germline V gene sequence: CDR1 MGHRA, CDR2 YSYEKL. Here the CDR3 DNA reads TGCGCCGGCAGCCAAGAAAAAACAGGGGTATCTAACACTGAAGCTTTCTTT. This gives the protein CAGSQEKTGVSNTEAFF.

With regard to this clonotype: As the CDR3 is not closed by the conserved phenylalanine or tryptophan, this likely results from a read error. The chain is built from TRBV11-2 and TRBJ1-1; D unclear. V was shortened by 3 bases and J by 6 bases, with 11 bases between the two germline ends. Germline V gene sequence: CDR1 SGHAT, CDR2 FQNNGV. The CDR3 totals 13 residues. CDR3 nucleotides: TGTGCCAGCAGCTTTCCGGAATTTGCTGAAGCTTTCATT. Translating it yields CASSFPEFAEAFI.

This clonotype appeared a few times. This may be a read error: a much more frequent sequence differs by one nucleotide. The chain couples TRBV29-1 to TRBJ1-1, with D tentatively TRBD1 (6 bases). V was pared by 7 bases and J by 8 bases, with 11 bases between. CDR1 SQVTM and CDR2 ANQGSEA come from the germline V gene. The length of the CDR3 is 10 residues. The chain's CDR3 is CSAGTMEAFF. CDR3 DNA: TGCAGCGCCGGGACAATGGAAGCTTTCTTT.

The genes are TRBV5-5 and TRBJ1-1; D may be TRBD1 (6 bases). Germline V lookup: CDR1 SGHKS, CDR2 YYEKEE (reference sequence). The CDR3 extends over 14 amino acids. The CDR3 sequence: CAGSPTGSSPEAFF. The CDR3 DNA sequence: TGTGCTGGCAGTCCCACAGGGTCTTCCCCTGAAGCTTTCTTT.